This T cell receptor (beta chain) is drawn from a study of CD4 T cells in relation to SARS-CoV-2 and coronaviruses. The assay was immunoSEQ multiplex PCR, and TCRdb's table has in-frame clones only and misses some. This table holds 50,000 to 70,000 clones, 90% to 95% found once. Germline-derived CDR1 and CDR2 are SGDLS and YYNGEE. Between the trimmed V and J ends, which lost 0 bases and 6 bases, there was a span of 10 bases. There are 14 residues in the CDR3. The chain combines TRBV9 with TRBJ2-1; D unclear. The sample comprised naive CD4+ T cells from PBMCs. Documented subset: naive CD4+ T cells isolated by negative enrichment. The source of this sequence is an adult with COVID-19. CDR3 sequence (DNA): TGTGCCAGCAGCGTAGAGGTGACTCTCAATGAGCAGTTCTTC. This codes for CASSVEVTLNEQFF.